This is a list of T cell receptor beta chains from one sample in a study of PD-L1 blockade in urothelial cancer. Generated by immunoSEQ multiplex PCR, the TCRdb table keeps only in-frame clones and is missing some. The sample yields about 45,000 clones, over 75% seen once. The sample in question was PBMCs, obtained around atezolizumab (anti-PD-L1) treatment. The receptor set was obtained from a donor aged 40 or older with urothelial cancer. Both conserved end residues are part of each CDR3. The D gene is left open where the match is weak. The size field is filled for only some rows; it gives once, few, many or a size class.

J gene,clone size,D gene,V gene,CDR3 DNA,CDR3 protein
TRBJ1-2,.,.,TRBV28,TGTGCCAGCAGTTTGGCAGATTATGGCTACACCTTC,CASSLADYGYTF
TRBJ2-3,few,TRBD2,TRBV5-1,TGCGCCAGCAGCTTGGCGGCTAGCGGGAGGGGGCGGCACACAGATACGCAGTATTTT,CASSLAASGRGRHTDTQYF
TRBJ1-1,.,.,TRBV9,TGTGCCAGCAGCGTAAGGGAGGGGAACACTGAAGCTTTCTTT,CASSVREGNTEAFF
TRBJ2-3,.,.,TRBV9,TGTGCCAGCAGCGTAGGGGGGACCGGGGGGCAGTATTTT,CASSVGGTGGQYF
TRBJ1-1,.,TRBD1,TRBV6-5,TGTGCCAGCAGCGGACAGGGGGCCAACACTGAAGCTTTCTTT,CASSGQGANTEAFF
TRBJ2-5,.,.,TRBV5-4,TGTGCCAGCAGCTTCGGTCTAGCGAGGGAGACCCAGTACTTC,CASSFGLARETQYF
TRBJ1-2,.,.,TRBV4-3,TGCGCCAGCAGCCAAGATTTTGGACAGACCTCCTATGGCTACACCTTC,CASSQDFGQTSYGYTF
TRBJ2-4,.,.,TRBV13,TGTGCCAGCAGCTTAGGGGGGGCGGGAGTGGCCAAAAACATTCAGTACTTC,CASSLGGAGVAKNIQYF
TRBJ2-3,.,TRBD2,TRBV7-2,TGTGCCAGCAGCGGGGGGGGCACAGATACGCAGTATTTT,CASSGGGTDTQYF
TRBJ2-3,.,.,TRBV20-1,TGCAGTGCCCCAACTAGGGATACGCAGTATTTT,CSAPTRDTQYF
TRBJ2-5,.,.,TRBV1,TGCACCAGCAGCCGGGACAGTGTAAGAGAGACCCAGTACTTC,CTSSRDSVRETQYF
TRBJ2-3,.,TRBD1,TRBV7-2,TGTGCCAGCAGCCGCCGTTGGACAGGTAGAACAGATACGCAGTATTTT,CASSRRWTGRTDTQYF
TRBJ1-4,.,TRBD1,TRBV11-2,TGTGCCAGCAGCCCCCGGGACAGTCGGGGCGAAAAACTGTTTTTT,CASSPRDSRGEKLFF
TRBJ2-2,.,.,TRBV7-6,TGTGCCAGCAGCTTGGACTACGCCGGGGAGCTGTTTTTT,CASSLDYAGELFF
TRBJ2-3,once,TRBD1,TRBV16,TGTGCCAGCAGCCCACAGGGGACGAGCACGGGAGATACGCAGTATTTT,CASSPQGTSTGDTQYF
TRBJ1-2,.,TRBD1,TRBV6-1,TGTGCCGGCCAGACAGGGGGCGGCGGCTACACCTTC,CAGQTGGGGYTF
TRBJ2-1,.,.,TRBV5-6,TGTGCCAGCAGCTTGGGACTTTCCTACAATGAGCAGTTCTTC,CASSLGLSYNEQFF
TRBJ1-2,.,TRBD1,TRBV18,TGTGCCAGCTCACCACCCCCCGGGACAGGATACTATGGCTACACCTTC,CASSPPPGTGYYGYTF
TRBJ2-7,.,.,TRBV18,TGTGCCAGCTCACCACAGGGGGGGGTTCTCTCCTACGAGCAGTACTTC,CASSPQGGVLSYEQYF
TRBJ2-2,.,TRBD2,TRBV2,TGTGCCACCCGCGGCGGGAGGGTCGGGGAGCTGTTTTTT,CATRGGRVGELFF
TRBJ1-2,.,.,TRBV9,TGTGCCAGCAGGGGGGCAGGAGAGGATGGCTACACCTTC,CASRGAGEDGYTF
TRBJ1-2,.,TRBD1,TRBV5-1,TGCGCCAGCAGTAGGACAGGTCCCCCGGACTATGGCTACACCTTC,CASSRTGPPDYGYTF
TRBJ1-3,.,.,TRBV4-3,TGCGCCAGCAGCCAAGATCTGAACCCGGGCTCTGGAAACACCATATATTTT,CASSQDLNPGSGNTIYF
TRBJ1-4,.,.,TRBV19,TGTGCCAGTAGTAATCCGACTGCCCTCGGTGAAAAACTGTTTTTT,CASSNPTALGEKLFF
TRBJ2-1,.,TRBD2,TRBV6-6,TGTGCCAGCACTCTGGGCGGGGGAGGGGACAATGAGCAGTTCTTC,CASTLGGGGDNEQFF
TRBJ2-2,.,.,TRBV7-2,TGTGCCAGCAGCGAGTCGCGCGGCACCGGGGAGCTGTTTTTT,CASSESRGTGELFF
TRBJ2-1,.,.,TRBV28,TGTGCCACCAACACCCGGCGGGGCCTCAATGAGCAGTTCTTC,CATNTRRGLNEQFF
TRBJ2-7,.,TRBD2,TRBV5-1,TGCGCCAGCCGCCGAAGCGAGACTAGCGCCTACGAGCAGTACTTC,CASRRSETSAYEQYF
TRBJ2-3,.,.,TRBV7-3,TGTGCCAGCAGCCAACTAGGAGCTGTAGATACGCAGTATTTT,CASSQLGAVDTQYF
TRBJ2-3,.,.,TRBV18,TGTGCCAGCTCACCAACCACTAGCACAGATACGCAGTATTTT,CASSPTTSTDTQYF
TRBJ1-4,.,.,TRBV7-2,TGTGCCAGCAGCTTAGGGACTTGGGGTGAAAAACTGTTTTTT,CASSLGTWGEKLFF
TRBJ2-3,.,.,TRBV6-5,TGTGCCAGCACCTTCAACTGGGCCCGCACAGATACGCAGTATTTT,CASTFNWARTDTQYF
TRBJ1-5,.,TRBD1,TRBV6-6,TGTGCCAGCAGTCCCCGGACAGGGGGTCAGCCCCAGCATTTT,CASSPRTGGQPQHF
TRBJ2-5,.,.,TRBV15,TGTGCCACCAGCACACTAAACGGCCAGGGGGGTGAGACCCAGTACTTC,CATSTLNGQGGETQYF
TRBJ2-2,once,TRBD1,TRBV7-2,TGTGCCAGCAGCGGGACAGGGGGCAACACCGGGGAGCTGTTTTTT,CASSGTGGNTGELFF
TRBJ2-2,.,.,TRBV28,TGTGCCAGCAGTACAGGACAGAACACCGGGGAGCTGTTTTTT,CASSTGQNTGELFF
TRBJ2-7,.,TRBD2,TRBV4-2,TGTGCCAGCAGCCAAAGGGGCCCGGGACTAGCGGGAGGGGCCTACGAGCAGTACTTC,CASSQRGPGLAGGAYEQYF
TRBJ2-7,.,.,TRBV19,TGTGCCAGTAGTAGAGCGGGAGGCCCACAGGGGGCCTACGAGCAGTACTTC,CASSRAGGPQGAYEQYF
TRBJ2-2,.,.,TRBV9,TGTGCCAGCAGCGTAGACCCCCCGGGGTATAGGGACACCGGGGAGCTGTTTTTT,CASSVDPPGYRDTGELFF